The source of this TCR beta chain is a study of T-cell reconstitution after alpha-beta-depleted transplantation in children. Preparation of the TCRbeta library was carried out with unique molecular identifiers. In TCRdb, the PCR reads were re-called with MiXCR into one record per CDR3 protein. This sample has fewer than 550,000 distinct CDR3 sequences; 9.5% to 12% occur once, and the top ten carry around 15%. Regarding the study as a whole: There were reportedly several hundred expanded graft clones from which alpha-beta T cells came about two months after transplant. Diversity of TCRbeta at day 60 was high in some patients, arising from surviving recipient T cells and thymic progenitors. By one year post-transplant, T-cell counts and diversity largely arose from T cells that were newly produced.

As concerns this clonotype: Its antigen is not identified.

The CDR3 covers 13 residues. CDR1 and CDR2 from the germline V gene are WSHSY and SAAADI. The V gene lost 8 bases and the J gene lost 4 bases, with 11 bases spanning the gap. The specimen was PBMCs, mostly from graft donor cells, collected 180 days after TCRalphabeta/CD19-depleted stem cell transplant. The receptor's source is a female patient aged 2-15 years who had a stem cell transplant for aplastic anemia, so the T cells may come from the graft donor. The chain links TRBV10-2 to TRBJ2-2, with D possibly called TRBD1 or TRBD2 (5 bases each). The DNA of the CDR3 is TGCGCCAGCGGAACGGGGCTCACCGGGGAGCTGTTTTTT. Protein product: CASGTGLTGELFF.